This TCR beta chain is drawn from a study of cytomegalovirus exposure and HLA in healthy donors. Researchers ran the PCR with 60 Vbeta and 13 Jbeta primers. TCRdb's table, derived via immunoSEQ multiplex PCR, lists solely in-frame clones and lacks some. The ten top clones account for almost 0.75%, within a sample of 200,000 or so clones. Germline CDR1 and CDR2: WNHNN and SYGVQD (reference sequence). The CDR3 is made up of 17 amino acids. The trim removed 6 bases at V and 3 bases at J, leaving 12 bases unmatched. The source material was PBMCs. This TCR was sampled from a boy younger than 18 in good health and CMV-seronegative. The chain couples TRBV10-1 to TRBJ1-5; 9 bases line up with TRBD1. CDR3: CASSPWGQGGINQPQHF. The CDR3 nucleotides are TGCGCCAGCAGCCCCTGGGGACAGGGAGGCATCAATCAGCCCCAGCATTTT.